This is a list of T cell receptor beta chains from one sample in a study of cytomegalovirus exposure and HLA in healthy donors. Some clones are missing from TCRdb's copy, which holds only in-frame ones; the method was immunoSEQ multiplex PCR. The sample includes fewer than 110,000 clones, more than 75% of them seen just once. Sequencing was performed on PBMCs. Receptors were obtained from a man younger than 45 in good health and CMV-seropositive. CDR3s include the opening cysteine and the closing phenylalanine or tryptophan. D genes are given only for firm matches. Some rows have no size entry. The others give once, few or many, or a class for an expanded clone.

d_gene: .
abundance: .
j_gene: TRBJ2-3
v_gene: TRBV6-5
CDR3nt: TGTGCCAGCAGAGGGGCCCTTCAGGTAGATACGCAGTATTTT
CDR3aa: CASRGALQVDTQYF

d_gene: .
abundance: .
j_gene: TRBJ1-5
v_gene: TRBV7-8
CDR3nt: TGTGCCAGCAGCTCCCAGGGCTCCAGCAATCAGCCCCAGCATTTT
CDR3aa: CASSSQGSSNQPQHF

d_gene: .
abundance: .
j_gene: TRBJ2-5
v_gene: TRBV27
CDR3nt: TGTGCCAGCAGTTTAGGGGGGTATCGAGAGACCCAGTACTTC
CDR3aa: CASSLGGYRETQYF

d_gene: .
abundance: .
j_gene: TRBJ1-5
v_gene: TRBV19
CDR3nt: TGTGCCAGTAGTATGGGAGAGGCCCATCAGCCCCAGCATTTT
CDR3aa: CASSMGEAHQPQHF

d_gene: .
abundance: .
j_gene: TRBJ1-5
v_gene: TRBV7-8
CDR3nt: TGTGCCAGCAGCTTATCAGACAGGATAAATCAGCCCCAGCATTTT
CDR3aa: CASSLSDRINQPQHF

d_gene: TRBD1
abundance: .
j_gene: TRBJ2-7
v_gene: TRBV15
CDR3nt: TGTGCCACCAGCAGAGAGCCCGGGACAGGGGTTTACGAGCAGTACTTC
CDR3aa: CATSREPGTGVYEQYF

d_gene: TRBD1
abundance: .
j_gene: TRBJ2-1
v_gene: TRBV7-8
CDR3nt: TGTGCCAGCAGCCTACGACAGGGGCCGTCCAATGAGCAGTTCTTC
CDR3aa: CASSLRQGPSNEQFF

d_gene: .
abundance: .
j_gene: TRBJ2-3
v_gene: TRBV7-9
CDR3nt: TGTGCCAGCAGCTTAGGGCACAGCACAGATACGCAGTATTTT
CDR3aa: CASSLGHSTDTQYF

d_gene: .
abundance: .
j_gene: TRBJ1-1
v_gene: TRBV7-9
CDR3nt: TGTTCCAGCAGCTTAGTACAGGCAGCTGAAGCTTTCTTT
CDR3aa: CSSSLVQAAEAFF

d_gene: .
abundance: .
j_gene: TRBJ1-3
v_gene: TRBV6-5
CDR3nt: TGTGCCAGCAGTTACGCTCCAGGGGATGGAAACACCATATATTTT
CDR3aa: CASSYAPGDGNTIYF

d_gene: .
abundance: .
j_gene: TRBJ2-5
v_gene: TRBV15
CDR3nt: TGTGCCGCTGGCGGTGGAGGGGAGGAGACCCAGTACTTC
CDR3aa: CAAGGGGEETQYF

d_gene: .
abundance: .
j_gene: TRBJ2-1
v_gene: TRBV7-9
CDR3nt: TGTTCCAGCAGCTTAAGAGAGACTGGTGAGCAGTTCTTC
CDR3aa: CSSSLRETGEQFF

d_gene: .
abundance: .
j_gene: TRBJ1-4
v_gene: TRBV7-8
CDR3nt: TGTGCCAGCATCGGGCAGGGGCCCACCTCAACTAATGAAAAACTGTTTTTT
CDR3aa: CASIGQGPTSTNEKLFF

d_gene: TRBD2
abundance: .
j_gene: TRBJ2-3
v_gene: TRBV9
CDR3nt: TGTGCCAGCAGCCCCTTAAGCGGGGGGACCGATACGCAGTATTTT
CDR3aa: CASSPLSGGTDTQYF

d_gene: TRBD2
abundance: .
j_gene: TRBJ2-7
v_gene: TRBV27
CDR3nt: TGTGCCAGCAGTTCTCCCCCGACGCGGGGGAGATCCTACGAGCAGTACTTC
CDR3aa: CASSSPPTRGRSYEQYF

d_gene: .
abundance: .
j_gene: TRBJ1-6
v_gene: TRBV5-6
CDR3nt: TGTGCCAGCAGCTTTTTTCGGGGAGATTCACCCCTCCACTTT
CDR3aa: CASSFFRGDSPLHF

d_gene: TRBD1
abundance: few
j_gene: TRBJ1-3
v_gene: TRBV11-2
CDR3nt: TGTGCCAGCAGCGTCCCGGGACAGATATATTCTGGAAACACCATATATTTT
CDR3aa: CASSVPGQIYSGNTIYF

d_gene: .
abundance: .
j_gene: TRBJ1-5
v_gene: TRBV9
CDR3nt: TGTGCCAGCAGCAGAGACAGCTTTAATCAGCCCCAGCATTTT
CDR3aa: CASSRDSFNQPQHF

d_gene: .
abundance: .
j_gene: TRBJ2-3
v_gene: TRBV7-2
CDR3nt: TGTGCCAGCAGCTCGGGGTCTGTCCCAGATACGCAGTATTTT
CDR3aa: CASSSGSVPDTQYF

d_gene: .
abundance: .
j_gene: TRBJ1-4
v_gene: TRBV11-2
CDR3nt: TGTGCCAGCAGCTATACAGGGACATTTAATGAAAAACTGTTTTTT
CDR3aa: CASSYTGTFNEKLFF

d_gene: TRBD1
abundance: few
j_gene: TRBJ2-7
v_gene: TRBV15
CDR3nt: TGTGCCACCAGCAGAGCGCCGACAGGGCTACGATCCTACGAGCAGTACTTC
CDR3aa: CATSRAPTGLRSYEQYF

d_gene: .
abundance: .
j_gene: TRBJ1-3
v_gene: TRBV18
CDR3nt: TGTGCCAGCTCATCAGGCCAAAATGGAAACACCATATATTTT
CDR3aa: CASSSGQNGNTIYF

d_gene: TRBD1
abundance: .
j_gene: TRBJ1-2
v_gene: TRBV19
CDR3nt: TGTGCCAGTAGTAAGGGACAGCACTATGGCTACACCTTC
CDR3aa: CASSKGQHYGYTF

d_gene: .
abundance: .
j_gene: TRBJ2-5
v_gene: TRBV6-5
CDR3nt: TGTGCCAGCAGTTACGGCGGGGCGGGAGAGACCCAGTACTTC
CDR3aa: CASSYGGAGETQYF

d_gene: TRBD1
abundance: .
j_gene: TRBJ2-3
v_gene: TRBV5-1
CDR3nt: TGCGCCAGCAGCCTCAGGGGGCCGGAAGATACGCAGTATTTT
CDR3aa: CASSLRGPEDTQYF

d_gene: .
abundance: .
j_gene: TRBJ1-1
v_gene: TRBV5-6
CDR3nt: TGTGCCAGCAGCGGGGGCTGGAACACTGAAGCTTTCTTT
CDR3aa: CASSGGWNTEAFF

d_gene: TRBD1
abundance: .
j_gene: TRBJ1-2
v_gene: TRBV9
CDR3nt: TGTGCCAGCAGCGTAGGACAGGGTATCTATGGCTACACCTTC
CDR3aa: CASSVGQGIYGYTF

d_gene: TRBD1
abundance: .
j_gene: TRBJ1-2
v_gene: TRBV19
CDR3nt: TGTGCCAGTAGTCCCCCCGGGACAGGGATCTATGGCTACACCTTC
CDR3aa: CASSPPGTGIYGYTF

d_gene: .
abundance: .
j_gene: TRBJ2-7
v_gene: TRBV10-2
CDR3nt: TGCGCCAGTTTCAAAGGGCAGGGGTTCTACGAGCAGTACTTC
CDR3aa: CASFKGQGFYEQYF

d_gene: .
abundance: .
j_gene: TRBJ2-1
v_gene: TRBV15
CDR3nt: TGTGCCACCAGCAGAGATTTAGGGGTGAGTGAGCAGTTCTTC
CDR3aa: CATSRDLGVSEQFF

d_gene: .
abundance: .
j_gene: TRBJ2-1
v_gene: TRBV7-8
CDR3nt: TGTGCCAGCAGCTTACAACGGGGAAGCTCCTACAATGAGCAGTTCTTC
CDR3aa: CASSLQRGSSYNEQFF

d_gene: .
abundance: .
j_gene: TRBJ2-7
v_gene: TRBV6-1
CDR3nt: TGTGCCAGCAGTGAACCAGGGTGGGTGTCCGGCGAGCAGTACTTC
CDR3aa: CASSEPGWVSGEQYF

d_gene: .
abundance: .
j_gene: TRBJ1-1
v_gene: TRBV7-9
CDR3nt: TGTGCCACGCAGAGGGGGTACACTGAAGCTTTCTTT
CDR3aa: CATQRGYTEAFF

d_gene: .
abundance: .
j_gene: TRBJ1-1
v_gene: TRBV6-1
CDR3nt: TGTGCCAGCAGCAACCCTCGAGGAGGGAACACTGAAGCTTTCTTT
CDR3aa: CASSNPRGGNTEAFF

d_gene: .
abundance: .
j_gene: TRBJ1-2
v_gene: TRBV5-4
CDR3nt: TGTGCCAGCAGCTTGGCAGGTGGAAGGAGCATGGGGGAGGGTAACTATGGCTACACCTTC
CDR3aa: CASSLAGGRSMGEGNYGYTF

d_gene: TRBD1
abundance: .
j_gene: TRBJ1-6
v_gene: TRBV30
CDR3nt: TGTGCCTGGAGTCCAACTCCCGCCGGGACAGTGTTGAATTCACCCCTCCACTTT
CDR3aa: CAWSPTPAGTVLNSPLHF

d_gene: TRBD1
abundance: .
j_gene: TRBJ2-7
v_gene: TRBV6-1
CDR3nt: TGTGCCAGCGTTGACAGGGGGCTTCGCGAGCAGTACTTC
CDR3aa: CASVDRGLREQYF

d_gene: .
abundance: few
j_gene: TRBJ2-1
v_gene: TRBV2
CDR3nt: TGTGCCAGCAACGGGGGGCGGCAGTTCTTC
CDR3aa: CASNGGRQFF

d_gene: TRBD1
abundance: .
j_gene: TRBJ1-6
v_gene: TRBV5-6
CDR3nt: TGTGCCAGCAGCTTGGGCTGGACAGGGACCCGCCCCCTCCACTTT
CDR3aa: CASSLGWTGTRPLHF

d_gene: .
abundance: .
j_gene: TRBJ2-1
v_gene: TRBV5-1
CDR3nt: TGCGCCAGCAGCGCATGGGGGCAGGGACCTGGCGCTTACAATGAGCAGTTCTTC
CDR3aa: CASSAWGQGPGAYNEQFF

d_gene: TRBD1
abundance: .
j_gene: TRBJ1-2
v_gene: TRBV14
CDR3nt: TGTGCCAGCAGCGGAGTTCACTACAGGGGACCTAACTATGGCTACACCTTC
CDR3aa: CASSGVHYRGPNYGYTF

d_gene: .
abundance: .
j_gene: TRBJ1-1
v_gene: TRBV7-6
CDR3nt: TGTGCCAGCAGCTTATTTAGACAGACATCAGAATTGAACACTGAAGCTTTCTTT
CDR3aa: CASSLFRQTSELNTEAFF

d_gene: .
abundance: few
j_gene: TRBJ2-2
v_gene: TRBV5-1
CDR3nt: TGCGCCAGCAGCTTGGGACAGAACAACGGGGAGCTGTTTTTT
CDR3aa: CASSLGQNNGELFF